This TCR beta chain originates from a study of T-cell memory formation after mild COVID-19 (dated by TCRdb to the early 2020s). Regarding the research as a whole: TCR sequence clusters from the two donors were found to be largely donor specific. In two donors, T-cell clones that expanded and contracted after mild COVID-19 were tracked by sequencing TCRalpha and TCRbeta repertoires over time. Two young, previously healthy adult volunteers, one female and one male, were included in the cohort.

What the study reported, not specific to this receptor: Only two mild cases were covered by the study, and larger cohorts that include severe cases with pre-infection samples were considered necessary. Some responding clones were detected in pre-infection memory, suggesting pre-existing cross-reactive memory T cells joined the SARS-CoV-2 response. Clones contracting from day 15 to 85 had balanced CD4/CD8 phenotypes, while a second wave expanding from day 15 to 37 was biased towards CD4+. Contracting CD4+ clones appeared mostly in the CM and EM memory subsets, whereas CD8+ clones were enriched in EMRA. SARS-CoV-2 specificity of the second-wave clones peaking on day 37 was not confirmed.

This clonotype was seen ten or more times. The clone's antigen remains unknown. One base away there is no much larger clone; base qualities are not given. The instrument given in TCRdb is Illumina NovaSeq 6000. Using 5'RACE with constant-segment primers, TCRalpha and TCRbeta cDNA libraries were constructed, with sample barcodes and unique molecular identifiers added in the process. Trizol reagent was used to extract RNA from every sample. Amplification of the libraries took two PCR steps, and the second step added a second sample barcode plus Illumina TruSeq adapters. The libraries were sequenced on an Illumina NovaSeq using 2 x 150 bp paired-end reads. The study's processing was this. With migec v1.2.7, reads were demultiplexed and then collapsed into UMI-guided consensus sequences. Using mixcr v2.1.11, UMI consensuses were aligned to TRA and TRB V and J templates and then assembled into clonotypes. A clonotype was counted as expanded or contracted only when both edgeR and NoisET called the clonotype significant, with the noise models trained on biological replicates. For edgeR calls, the cutoffs were a false discovery rate-adjusted p below 0.01 and a log2 fold-change threshold of 1. As an exploratory analysis of dynamics, max-normalized trajectories of the 1000 most abundant clonotypes were examined with PCA combined with hierarchical clustering. Each responding clone was given a CD4 or CD8 phenotype based on the CD4+ and CD8+ repertoires, which had been sequenced separately. The raw public reads went through TCRdb reprocessing: fastp at Q25, MiXCR clone calling, in-frame beta chains kept. Rows matching on CDR3 protein sequence are summarized as one entry with the most common DNA and genes. TCRdb's processing, not the study's, gives the V and J calls here. The sample data list fewer than 700,000 distinct CDR3 sequences, and roughly 18% of these were observed just once. About 11% of the sample goes to the ten largest clones.

The junction shows trimming of 0 bases on V and 5 bases on J, and the gene matches do not reach 1 base of it. The germline V gene yields SGHRS for CDR1 and YFSETQ for CDR2. Inclusive of the bounding cysteine and phenylalanine, the CDR3 is 15 residues long. Only the CDR3 part of the read is kept: 45 bases, read in frame from the first base. Ficoll-Paque density gradient centrifugation was used to isolate PBMCs. Sequencing was done on a sample of PBMCs or a T cell subset sorted from them (not recorded which). The receptor was isolated from an adult woman who had mild COVID-19 (a few samples of this study predate the infection). The sample titles of this study are shuffled in the database, so cell type and time point are left out; the donor was told from shared clones. This chain is built from TRBV5-1 and TRBJ2-2; 10 middle bases align to TRBD2. CDR3 reads: CASSLELAGTGELFF. The nucleotide sequence reads TGCGCCAGCAGCTTGGAACTAGCGGGAACCGGGGAGCTGTTTTTT.